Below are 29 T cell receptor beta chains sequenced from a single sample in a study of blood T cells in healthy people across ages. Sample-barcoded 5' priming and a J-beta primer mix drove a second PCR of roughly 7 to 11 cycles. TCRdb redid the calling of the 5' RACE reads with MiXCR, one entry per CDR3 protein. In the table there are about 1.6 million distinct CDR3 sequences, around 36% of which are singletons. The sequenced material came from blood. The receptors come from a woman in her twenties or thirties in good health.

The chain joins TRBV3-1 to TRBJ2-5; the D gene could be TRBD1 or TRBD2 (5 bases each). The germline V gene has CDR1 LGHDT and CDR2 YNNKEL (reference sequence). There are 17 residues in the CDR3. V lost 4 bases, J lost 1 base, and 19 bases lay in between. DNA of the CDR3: TGTGCCAGCAGCCGTCGCCCTGGGGCGGAGGCCCAAGAGACCCAGTACTTC. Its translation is CASSRRPGAEAQETQYF.

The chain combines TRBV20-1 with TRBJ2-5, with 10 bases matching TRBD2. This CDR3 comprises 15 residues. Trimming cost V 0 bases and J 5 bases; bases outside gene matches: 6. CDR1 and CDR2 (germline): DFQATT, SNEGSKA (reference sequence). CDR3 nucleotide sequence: TGCAGTGCTAGAGATGGGAGCGGGAGGGGGGAGACCCAGTACTTC. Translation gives CSARDGSGRGETQYF.

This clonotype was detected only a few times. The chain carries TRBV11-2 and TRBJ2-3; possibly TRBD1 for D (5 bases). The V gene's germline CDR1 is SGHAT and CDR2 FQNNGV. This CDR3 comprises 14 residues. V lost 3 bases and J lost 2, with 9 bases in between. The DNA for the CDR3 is TGTGCCAGCAGCTTTGACAGCTTCACAGATACGCAGTATTTT. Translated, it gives CASSFDSFTDTQYF.

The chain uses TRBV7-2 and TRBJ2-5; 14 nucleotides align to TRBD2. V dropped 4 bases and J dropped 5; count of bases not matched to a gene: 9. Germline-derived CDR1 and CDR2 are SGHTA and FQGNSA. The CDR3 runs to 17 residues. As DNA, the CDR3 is TGTGCCAGCAGCTCAGAGGGACTAGCGGGGGCCGGGGAGACCCAGTACTTC. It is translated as CASSSEGLAGAGETQYF.

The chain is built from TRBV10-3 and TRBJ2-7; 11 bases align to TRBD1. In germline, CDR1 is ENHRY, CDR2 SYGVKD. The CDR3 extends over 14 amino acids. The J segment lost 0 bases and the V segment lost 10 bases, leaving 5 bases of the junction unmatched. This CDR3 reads CATKGQGASYEQYF. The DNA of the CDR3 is TGTGCCACTAAAGGACAGGGGGCCTCCTACGAGCAGTACTTC.

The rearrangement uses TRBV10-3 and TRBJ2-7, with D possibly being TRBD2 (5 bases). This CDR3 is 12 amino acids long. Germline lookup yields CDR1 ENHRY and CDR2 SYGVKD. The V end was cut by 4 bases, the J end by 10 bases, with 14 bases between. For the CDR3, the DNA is TGTGCCATCAGTGGAGACTTGAGGGCCCAGTACTTC. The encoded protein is CAISGDLRAQYF.

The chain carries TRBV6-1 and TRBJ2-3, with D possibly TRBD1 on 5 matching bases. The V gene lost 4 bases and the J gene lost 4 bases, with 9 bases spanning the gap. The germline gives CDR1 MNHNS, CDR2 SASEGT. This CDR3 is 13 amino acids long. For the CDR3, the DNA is TGTGCCAGCAGTGGCAGGGTCGCAGATACGCAGTATTTT. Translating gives CASSGRVADTQYF.

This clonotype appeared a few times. CDR3 amino acids: CASSSHRNSPLHF. DNA for the CDR3: TGTGCCAGCAGCTCCCATCGTAATTCACCCCTCCACTTT. The J gene is TRBJ1-6, the V gene TRBV7-2; unclear D gene. Looked up from germline, CDR1 is SGHTA and CDR2 is FQGNSA. The CDR3 loop spans 13 amino acids. V shed 4 bases and J shed 6 bases, with 7 bases lying between them.

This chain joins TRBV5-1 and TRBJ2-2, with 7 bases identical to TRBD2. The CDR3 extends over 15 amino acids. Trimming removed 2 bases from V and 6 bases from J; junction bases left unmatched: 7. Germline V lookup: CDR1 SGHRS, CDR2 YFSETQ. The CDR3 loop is CASSLVSSGPGELFF. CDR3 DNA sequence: TGCGCCAGCAGCTTAGTCTCTAGCGGACCCGGGGAGCTGTTTTTT.

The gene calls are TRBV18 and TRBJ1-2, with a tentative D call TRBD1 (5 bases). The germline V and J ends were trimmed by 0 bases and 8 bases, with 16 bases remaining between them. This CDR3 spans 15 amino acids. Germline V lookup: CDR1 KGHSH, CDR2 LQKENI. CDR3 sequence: CASSPPGTSVGGYTF. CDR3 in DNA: TGTGCCAGCTCACCACCGGGGACCTCCGTAGGAGGCTACACCTTC.

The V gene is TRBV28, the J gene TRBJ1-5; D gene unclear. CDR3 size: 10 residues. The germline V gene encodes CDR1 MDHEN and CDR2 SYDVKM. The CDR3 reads CAGGNQPQHF. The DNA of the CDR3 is TGTGCGGGTGGGAATCAGCCCCAGCATTTT. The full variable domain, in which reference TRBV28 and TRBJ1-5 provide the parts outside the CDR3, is DVKVTQSSRYLVKRTGEKVFLECVQDMDHENMFWYRQDPGLGLRLIYFSYDVKMKEKGDIPEGYSVSREKKERFSLILESASTNQTSMYLCAGGNQPQHFGDGTRLSIL.

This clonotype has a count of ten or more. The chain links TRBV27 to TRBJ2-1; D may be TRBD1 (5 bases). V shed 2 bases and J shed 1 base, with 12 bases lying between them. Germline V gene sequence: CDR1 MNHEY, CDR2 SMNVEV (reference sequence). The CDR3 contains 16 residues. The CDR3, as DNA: TGTGCCAGCAGTTTAAGAGGCAGGGCTTCCTACAATGAGCAGTTCTTC. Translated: CASSLRGRASYNEQFF.

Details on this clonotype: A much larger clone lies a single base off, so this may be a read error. CDR3 in DNA: TGCAGCGTTTCGTTAACAGACTCCTACGAGCAGTACTTC. As protein: CSVSLTDSYEQYF. The chain links TRBV29-1 to TRBJ2-7; D is ambiguous. This CDR3 has 13 amino acids. V lost 5 bases to trimming and J lost 0 bases, with 11 bases between them. Germline V gene data show CDR1 as SQVTM and CDR2 as ANQGSEA.

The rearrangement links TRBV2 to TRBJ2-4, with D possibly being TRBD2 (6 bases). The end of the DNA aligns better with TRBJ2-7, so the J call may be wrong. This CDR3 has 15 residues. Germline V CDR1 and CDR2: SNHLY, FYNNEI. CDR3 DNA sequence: TGTGCCAGCAGACTGTACCGGGAGACGTCCGACGAGCAGTACTTC. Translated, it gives CASRLYRETSDEQYF.

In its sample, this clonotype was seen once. DNA of the CDR3: TGTGCCAGCAGTAAAGGGACAGGGGGTACCGGGGAGCTGTTTTTT. Its protein product is CASSKGTGGTGELFF. J is TRBJ2-2 and V is TRBV27, with TRBD1 matching 11 bases. The CDR3 runs to 15 residues. Germline trimming cut 5 bases from V and 5 bases from J; bases unmatched to any gene: 4. Germline CDR1 reads MNHEY; CDR2 reads SMNVEV (reference sequence).

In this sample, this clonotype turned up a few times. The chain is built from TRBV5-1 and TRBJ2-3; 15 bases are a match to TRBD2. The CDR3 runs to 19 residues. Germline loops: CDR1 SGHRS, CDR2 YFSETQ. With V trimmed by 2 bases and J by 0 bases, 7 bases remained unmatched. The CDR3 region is CASSFPGTSGRSSTDTQYF. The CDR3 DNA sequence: TGCGCCAGCAGCTTTCCTGGGACTAGCGGGAGGTCTAGCACAGATACGCAGTATTTT.

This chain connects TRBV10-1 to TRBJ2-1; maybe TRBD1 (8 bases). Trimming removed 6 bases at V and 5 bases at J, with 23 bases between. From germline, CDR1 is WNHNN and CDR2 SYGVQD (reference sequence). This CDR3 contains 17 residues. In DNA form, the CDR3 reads TGCGCCAGCAGCAGAAGAAAGCGGGACAGGCTTAACAATGAGCAGTTCTTC. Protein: CASSRRKRDRLNNEQFF.

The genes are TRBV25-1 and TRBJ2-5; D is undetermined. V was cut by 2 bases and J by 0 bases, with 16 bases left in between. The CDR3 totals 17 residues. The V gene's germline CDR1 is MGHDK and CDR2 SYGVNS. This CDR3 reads CASSEVLGRPYQETQYF. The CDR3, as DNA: TGTGCCAGCAGTGAAGTTCTCGGCAGGCCGTACCAAGAGACCCAGTACTTC.

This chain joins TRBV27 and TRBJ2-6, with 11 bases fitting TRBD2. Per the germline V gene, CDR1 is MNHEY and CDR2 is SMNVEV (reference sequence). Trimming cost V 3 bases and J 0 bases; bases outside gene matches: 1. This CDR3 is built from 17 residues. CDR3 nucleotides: TGTGCCAGCAGTTTCACTAGCGGGAGCTCTGGGGCCAACGTCCTGACTTTC. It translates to CASSFTSGSSGANVLTF.

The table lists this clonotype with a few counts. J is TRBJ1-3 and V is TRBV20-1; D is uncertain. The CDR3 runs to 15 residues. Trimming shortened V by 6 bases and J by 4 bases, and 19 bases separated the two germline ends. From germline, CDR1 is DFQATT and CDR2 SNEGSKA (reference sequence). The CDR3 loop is CSAIEGLGLGNTIYF. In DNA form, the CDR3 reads TGCAGTGCAATTGAAGGGTTGGGCTTAGGAAACACCATATATTTT.

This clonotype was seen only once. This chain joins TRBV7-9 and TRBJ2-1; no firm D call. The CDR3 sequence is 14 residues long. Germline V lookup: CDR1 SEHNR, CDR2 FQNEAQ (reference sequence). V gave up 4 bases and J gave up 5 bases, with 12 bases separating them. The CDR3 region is CASSSELLDNEQFF. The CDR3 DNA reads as TGTGCCAGCAGCTCAGAACTATTAGACAATGAGCAGTTCTTC.

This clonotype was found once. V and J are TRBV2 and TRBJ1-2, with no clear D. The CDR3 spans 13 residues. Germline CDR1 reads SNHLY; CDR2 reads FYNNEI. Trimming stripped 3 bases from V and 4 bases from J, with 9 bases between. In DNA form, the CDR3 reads TGTGCCAGCAGTGACGGCACAGTCTATGGCTACACCTTC. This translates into CASSDGTVYGYTF.

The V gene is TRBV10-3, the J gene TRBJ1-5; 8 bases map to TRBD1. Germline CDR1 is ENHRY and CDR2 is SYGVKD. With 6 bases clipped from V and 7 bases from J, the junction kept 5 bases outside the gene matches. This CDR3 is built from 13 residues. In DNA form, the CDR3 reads TGTGCCATCAGGTTGGACAGGGACCAGCCCCAGCATTTT. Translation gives CAIRLDRDQPQHF.

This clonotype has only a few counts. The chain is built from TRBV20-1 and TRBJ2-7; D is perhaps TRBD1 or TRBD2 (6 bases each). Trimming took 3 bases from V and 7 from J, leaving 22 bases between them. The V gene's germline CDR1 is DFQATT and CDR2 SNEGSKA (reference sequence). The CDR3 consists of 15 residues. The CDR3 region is CSARGWGAGNVEQYF. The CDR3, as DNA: TGCAGTGCTAGGGGATGGGGGGCAGGAAATGTAGAGCAGTACTTC.

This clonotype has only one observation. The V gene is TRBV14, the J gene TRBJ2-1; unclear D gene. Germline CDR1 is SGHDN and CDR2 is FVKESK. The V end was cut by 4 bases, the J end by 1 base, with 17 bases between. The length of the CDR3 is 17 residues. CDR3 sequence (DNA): TGTGCCAGCAGCCCCTATTTTGACATGTATTCCTACAATGAGCAGTTCTTC. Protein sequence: CASSPYFDMYSYNEQFF.

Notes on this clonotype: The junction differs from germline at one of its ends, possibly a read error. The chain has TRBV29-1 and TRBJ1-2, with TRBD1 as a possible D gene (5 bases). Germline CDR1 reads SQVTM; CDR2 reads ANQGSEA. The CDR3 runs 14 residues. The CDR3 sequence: CSVEQSGEIYGCTF. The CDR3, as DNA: TGCAGCGTTGAGCAGTCGGGGGAGATCTATGGCTGCACCTTC. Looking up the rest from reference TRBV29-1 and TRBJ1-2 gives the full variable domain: SAVISQKPSRDICQRGTSLTIQCQVDSQVTMMFWYRQQPGQSLTLIATANQGSEATYESGFVIDKFPISRPNLTFSTLTVSNMSPEDSSIYLCSVEQSGEIYGCTFGSGTRLTVV.

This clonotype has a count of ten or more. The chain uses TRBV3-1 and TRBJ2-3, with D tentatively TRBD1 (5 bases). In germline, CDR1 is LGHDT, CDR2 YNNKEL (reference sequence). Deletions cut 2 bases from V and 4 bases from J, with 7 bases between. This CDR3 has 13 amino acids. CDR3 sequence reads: CASSQQGPDTQYF. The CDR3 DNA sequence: TGTGCCAGCAGCCAACAGGGCCCAGATACGCAGTATTTT.

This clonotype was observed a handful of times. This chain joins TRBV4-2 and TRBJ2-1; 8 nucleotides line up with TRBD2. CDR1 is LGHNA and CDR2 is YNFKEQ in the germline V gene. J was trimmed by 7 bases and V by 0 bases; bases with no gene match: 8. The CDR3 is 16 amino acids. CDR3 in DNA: TGTGCCAGCAGCCAAGATTCCAGCGGGAGTCGAAATGAGCAGTTCTTC. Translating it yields CASSQDSSGSRNEQFF.

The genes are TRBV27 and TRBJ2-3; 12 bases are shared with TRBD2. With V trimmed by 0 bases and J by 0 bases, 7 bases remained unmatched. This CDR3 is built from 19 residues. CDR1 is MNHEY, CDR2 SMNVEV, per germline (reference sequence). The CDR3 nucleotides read TGTGCCAGCAGTTTATCCTCCTCAGGACTAGCGGGGAGCACAGATACGCAGTATTTT. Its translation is CASSLSSSGLAGSTDTQYF.